A single T cell receptor (beta chain) is shown here with its context. No antigen is known for it. This specimen comes from a study of T cell responses to AZD1222 COVID-19 vaccine. Study-wide findings and caveats: Baseline serology detected seropositivity in only a handful of AZD1222 recipients. Possibly, clonal diversity was underestimated; donors were largely white British and included more females. Two doses of AZD1222 preceded a rise in Spike-specific TCR breadth and depth. Nearly half of unique spike-specific TCRs reportedly avoided B.1.351 and B.1.1.7 mutated regions.

The germline V and J ends were trimmed by 3 bases and 2 bases, with 14 bases remaining between them. The CDR3 sequence is 15 residues long. The V gene's germline CDR1 is LNHDA and CDR2 SQIVND (reference sequence). The repertoire was sequenced with immunoSEQ multiplex PCR; TCRdb's copy has only in-frame clones and lacks some. The sample includes about 51,000 clones, 70% to 90% of them seen just once. J is TRBJ2-7 and V is TRBV19; D possibly matches TRBD1 or TRBD2 (5 bases each). The receptor was isolated from an adult who received the AZD1222 COVID-19 vaccine. The starting material was peripheral blood, obtained 28 days after the second AZD1222 dose. The CDR3 protein is CASSMTGTATYEQYF. CDR3 sequence (DNA): TGTGCCAGTAGTATGACCGGGACGGCTACCTACGAGCAGTACTTC.